The T cell receptor (beta chain) described here comes from a study of blood T cell repertoires in COVID-19. Study summary: From T cells, B-cell-depleted T cells, or PBMCs came the material, which was cDNA or gDNA.

TCRdb's copy holds only in-frame clones and misses some; the assay was immunoSEQ multiplex PCR. The data show approximately 260,000 clones, nearly 90% seen once. From germline, CDR1 is SGHVS and CDR2 FQNEAQ. The ends were cut back, 6 bases at V and 0 bases at J, with 12 bases in the middle. CDR3 length equals 16 residues. The V and J genes are TRBV7-8 and TRBJ1-6; D is unclear. The clonotype was recovered from a woman in her sixties or seventies who had recovered from COVID-19. The source material was PBMCs or T cells enriched from blood (not recorded which). In DNA form, the CDR3 reads TGTGCCAGCAGTTACGCCCGGGGCTCCTATAATTCACCCCTCCACTTT. It translates to CASSYARGSYNSPLHF.